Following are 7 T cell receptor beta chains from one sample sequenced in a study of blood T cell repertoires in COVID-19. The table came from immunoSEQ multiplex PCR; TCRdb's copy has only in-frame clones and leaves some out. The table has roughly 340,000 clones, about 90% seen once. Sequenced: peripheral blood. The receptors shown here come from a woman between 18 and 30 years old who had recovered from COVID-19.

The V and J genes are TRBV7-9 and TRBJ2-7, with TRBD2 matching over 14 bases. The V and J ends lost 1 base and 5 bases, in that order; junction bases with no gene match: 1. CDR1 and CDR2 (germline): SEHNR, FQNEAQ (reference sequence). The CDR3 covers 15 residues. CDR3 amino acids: CASSLGGLAGDEQYV. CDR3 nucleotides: TGTGCCAGCAGCTTAGGGGGACTAGCGGGAGACGAGCAGTACGTC.

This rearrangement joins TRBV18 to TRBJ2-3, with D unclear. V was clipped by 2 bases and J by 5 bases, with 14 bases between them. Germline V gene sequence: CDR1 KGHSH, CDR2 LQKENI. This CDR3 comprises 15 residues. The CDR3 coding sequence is TGTGCCAGCTCACCAGGTGTTAGGTCGGGAGATACGCAGTATTTT. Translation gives CASSPGVRSGDTQYF.

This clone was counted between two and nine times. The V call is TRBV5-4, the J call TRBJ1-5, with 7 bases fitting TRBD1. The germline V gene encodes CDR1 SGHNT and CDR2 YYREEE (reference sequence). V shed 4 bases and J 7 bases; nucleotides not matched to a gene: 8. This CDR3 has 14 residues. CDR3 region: CASSPGQDVQPQHF. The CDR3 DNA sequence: TGTGCCAGCAGCCCTGGACAGGACGTCCAGCCCCAGCATTTT.

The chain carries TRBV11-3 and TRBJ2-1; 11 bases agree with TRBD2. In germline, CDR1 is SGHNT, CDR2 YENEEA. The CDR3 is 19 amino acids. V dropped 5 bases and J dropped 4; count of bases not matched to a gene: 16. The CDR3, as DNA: TGTGCCAGCAGCCCGAAGGCGATCCCAGGACTAGCGGGTTACAATGAGCAGTTCTTC. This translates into CASSPKAIPGLAGYNEQFF.

CDR3: CASRGKWLSYGYTF. For the CDR3, the DNA is TGTGCCAGCCGAGGGAAGTGGCTAAGTTATGGCTACACCTTC. This chain uses TRBV2 with TRBJ1-2; D remains ambiguous. This CDR3 has 14 residues. CDR1 SNHLY and CDR2 FYNNEI come from the germline V gene. The V end was cut by 8 bases, the J end by 5 bases, with 18 bases between.

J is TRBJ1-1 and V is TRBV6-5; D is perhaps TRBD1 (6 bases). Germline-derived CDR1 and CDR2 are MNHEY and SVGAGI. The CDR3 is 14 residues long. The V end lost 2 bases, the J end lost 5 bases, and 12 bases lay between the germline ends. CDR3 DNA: TGTGCCAGCAGTTACAGGGAGGGGGATACTGAAGCTTTCTTT. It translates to CASSYREGDTEAFF.

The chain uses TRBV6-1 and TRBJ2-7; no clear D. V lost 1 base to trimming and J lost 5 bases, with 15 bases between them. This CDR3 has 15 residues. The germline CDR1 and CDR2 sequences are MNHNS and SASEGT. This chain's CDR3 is CASSEEGQQWDEQYV. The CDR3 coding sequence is TGTGCCAGCAGTGAAGAAGGCCAACAGTGGGACGAGCAGTACGTC.